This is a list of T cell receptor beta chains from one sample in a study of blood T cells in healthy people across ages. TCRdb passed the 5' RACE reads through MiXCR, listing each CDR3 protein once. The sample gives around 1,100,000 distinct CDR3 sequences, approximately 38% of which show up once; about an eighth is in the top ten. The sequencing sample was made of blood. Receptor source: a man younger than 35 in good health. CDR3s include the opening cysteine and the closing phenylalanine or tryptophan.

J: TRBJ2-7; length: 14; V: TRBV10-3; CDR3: CAISITRGDYEQYF
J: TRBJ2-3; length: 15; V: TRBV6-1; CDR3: CASSEAGSLTDTQYF
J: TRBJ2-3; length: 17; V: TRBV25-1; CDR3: CASSDRGRDRGRDTQYF
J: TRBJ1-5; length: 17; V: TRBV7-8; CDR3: CASSPRPARGGNQPQHF
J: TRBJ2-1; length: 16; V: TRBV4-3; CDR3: CASSQDLGGARNEQFF
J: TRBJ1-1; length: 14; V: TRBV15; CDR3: CATSRVPGATEAFF
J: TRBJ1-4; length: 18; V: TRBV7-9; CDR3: CASSPRTGLLTLNEKLFF
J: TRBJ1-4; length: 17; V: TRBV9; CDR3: CASSPHGGGELGEKLFF
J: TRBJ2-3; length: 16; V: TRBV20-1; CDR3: CSAREGTSGVGDAQYF
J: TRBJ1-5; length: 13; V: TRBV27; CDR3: CASSGTGWQPQHF
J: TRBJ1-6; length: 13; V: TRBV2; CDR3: CASSRQGDFTLHF
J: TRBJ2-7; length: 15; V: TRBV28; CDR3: CASTPGQGEDYEQYF
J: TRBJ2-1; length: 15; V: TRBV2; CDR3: CASSRGRTSVTEQFF
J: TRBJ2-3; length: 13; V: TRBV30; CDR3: CAWSSQDTDTQYF
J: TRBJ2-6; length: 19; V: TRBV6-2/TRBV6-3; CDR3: CASSYTMVNTNSGANVLTF
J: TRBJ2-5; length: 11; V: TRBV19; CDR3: CASSIEETQYF
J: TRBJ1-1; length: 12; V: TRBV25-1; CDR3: CASRDRASEAFF
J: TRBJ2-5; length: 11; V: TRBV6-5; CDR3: CASTWEETQYF
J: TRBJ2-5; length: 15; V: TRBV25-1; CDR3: CASSEYLGGRETQYF
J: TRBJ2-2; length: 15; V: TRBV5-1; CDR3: CASSQGQGATGELFF
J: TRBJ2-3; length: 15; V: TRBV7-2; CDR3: CTSSLQTGHTDTQYF
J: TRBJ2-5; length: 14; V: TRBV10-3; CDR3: CAIRSSGNQETQYF
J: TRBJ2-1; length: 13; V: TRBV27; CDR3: CASSLSRAHEQFF
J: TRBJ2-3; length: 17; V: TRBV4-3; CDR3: CASSPDNLFLGTDTQYF
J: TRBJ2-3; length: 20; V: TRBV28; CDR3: CASSLGYRARFPTVGDTQYF
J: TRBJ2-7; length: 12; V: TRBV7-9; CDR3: CASSSLLVEQYF
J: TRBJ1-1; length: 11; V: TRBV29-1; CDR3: CSVDNRDEAFF
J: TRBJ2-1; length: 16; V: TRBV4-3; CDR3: CASSQGFADYYNEQFF
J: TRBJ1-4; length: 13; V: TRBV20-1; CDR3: CSASEGAGEKLFF
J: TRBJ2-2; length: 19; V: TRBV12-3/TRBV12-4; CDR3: CASSFHRFLAGGTTGELFF
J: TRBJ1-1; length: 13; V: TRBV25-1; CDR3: CASSEGWDTEAFF
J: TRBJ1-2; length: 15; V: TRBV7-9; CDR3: CASSPPYEGNYGYTF
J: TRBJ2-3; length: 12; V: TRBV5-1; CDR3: CASSPDLDTQYF
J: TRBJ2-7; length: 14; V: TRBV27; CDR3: CASSLSGLYYEQYF
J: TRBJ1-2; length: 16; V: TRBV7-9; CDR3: CASSQQSGQGNYGYTF
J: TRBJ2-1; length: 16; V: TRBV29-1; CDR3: CSVEGDAGAPYNEQFF
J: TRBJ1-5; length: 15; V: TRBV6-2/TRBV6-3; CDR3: CASSSGGQSNQPQHF
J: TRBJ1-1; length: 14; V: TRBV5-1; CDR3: CASSPRQERTEAFF
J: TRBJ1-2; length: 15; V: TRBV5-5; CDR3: CASSLVQGTNYGYTF
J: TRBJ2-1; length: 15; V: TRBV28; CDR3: CASSLYRVGYNEQFF
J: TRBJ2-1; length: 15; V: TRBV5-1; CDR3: CASREGQSSYNEQFF
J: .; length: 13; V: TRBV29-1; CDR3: CSVTGQGFYEQYF